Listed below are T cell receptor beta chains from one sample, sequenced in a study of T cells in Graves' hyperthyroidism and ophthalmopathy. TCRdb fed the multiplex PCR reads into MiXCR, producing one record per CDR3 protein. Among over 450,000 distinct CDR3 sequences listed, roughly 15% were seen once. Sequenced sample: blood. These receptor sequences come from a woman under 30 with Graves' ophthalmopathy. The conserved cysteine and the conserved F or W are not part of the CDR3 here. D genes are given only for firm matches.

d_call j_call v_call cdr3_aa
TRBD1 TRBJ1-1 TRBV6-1 ASTSPQGARVTEAF
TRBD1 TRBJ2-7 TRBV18 ASSPGQENYEQY
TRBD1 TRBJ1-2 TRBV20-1 SARDKTGGVARGYT
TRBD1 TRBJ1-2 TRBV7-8 ASSPTPGQGVYGYT
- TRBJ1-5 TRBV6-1 ASSAGTDSNQPQH
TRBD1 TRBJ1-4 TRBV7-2 ASSLEGQGYEKLF
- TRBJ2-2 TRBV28 ASSLDQGDTGELF
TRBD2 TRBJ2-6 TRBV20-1 SARGGSGALSGANVLT
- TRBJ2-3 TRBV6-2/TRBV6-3 ASNQHGPNTDTPY
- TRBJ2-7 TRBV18 ASSRETGAGYEQY
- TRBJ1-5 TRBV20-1 SARIQRHQPQH
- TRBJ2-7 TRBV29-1 SVELRRRRAYEQY
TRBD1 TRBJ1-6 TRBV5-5 ASSSGTGESPLH
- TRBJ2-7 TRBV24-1 ATSDPTSSYEQY
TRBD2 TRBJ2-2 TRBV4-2 ASSLPLANGELF
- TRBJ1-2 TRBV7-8 ASSLRIGNYGYT
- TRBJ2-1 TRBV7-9 ASSYPDLLYNEQF
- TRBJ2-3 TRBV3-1 ASSQDITQY
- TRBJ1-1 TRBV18 ASRTTSTEAF
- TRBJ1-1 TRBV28 ASSLYPSREAF
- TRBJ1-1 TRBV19 ASSIGQGTEAF
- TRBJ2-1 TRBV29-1 SVEGGSANRYNEQF
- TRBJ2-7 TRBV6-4 ASSYSNGGPYEQY
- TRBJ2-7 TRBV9 ASSVADSTYEQY
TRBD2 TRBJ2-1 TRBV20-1 SAAYGTSEYNEQF
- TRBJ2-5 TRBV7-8 ASSEWGVQETQY
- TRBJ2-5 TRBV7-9 ASSFLSMGTQY
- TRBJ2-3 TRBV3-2 ASSQEVAGDSDTQY
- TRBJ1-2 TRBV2 ASSDEAGGYGYT
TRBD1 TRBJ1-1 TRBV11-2 ASSLDTGTENTEAF
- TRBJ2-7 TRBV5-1 ASSIDGTLYEQY
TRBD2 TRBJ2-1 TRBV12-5 ASGPLAGGPGEQF
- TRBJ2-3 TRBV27 ASSPIPTDTQY
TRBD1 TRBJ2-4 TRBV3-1 ASSHRTGGAAKNIQY
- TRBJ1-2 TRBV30 AWSGTATTGYT
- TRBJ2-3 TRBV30 AWSVGTSTDTQY
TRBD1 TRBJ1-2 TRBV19 ASTAWDRDSDGYT
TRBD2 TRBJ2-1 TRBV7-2 ASSSQREGYNEQF
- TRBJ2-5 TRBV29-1 SVASFRGDPQETQY